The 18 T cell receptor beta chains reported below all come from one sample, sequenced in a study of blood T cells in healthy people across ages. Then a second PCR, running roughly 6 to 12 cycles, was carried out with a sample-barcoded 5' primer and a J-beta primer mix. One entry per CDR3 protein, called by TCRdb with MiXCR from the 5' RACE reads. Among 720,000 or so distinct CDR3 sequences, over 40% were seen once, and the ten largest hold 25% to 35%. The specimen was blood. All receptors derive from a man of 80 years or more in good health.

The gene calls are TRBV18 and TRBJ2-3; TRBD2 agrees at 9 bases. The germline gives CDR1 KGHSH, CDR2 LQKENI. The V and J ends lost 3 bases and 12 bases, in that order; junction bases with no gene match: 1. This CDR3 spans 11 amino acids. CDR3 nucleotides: TGTGCCAGCTCACCGGGGACTAGCCAGTATTTT. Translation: CASSPGTSQYF.

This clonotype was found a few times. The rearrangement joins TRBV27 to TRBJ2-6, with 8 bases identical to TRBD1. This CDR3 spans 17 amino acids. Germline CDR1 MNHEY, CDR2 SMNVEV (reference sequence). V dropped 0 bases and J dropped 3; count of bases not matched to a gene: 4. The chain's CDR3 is CASSLSGRGHGANVLTF. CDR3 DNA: TGTGCCAGCAGTTTATCGGGCAGGGGGCATGGGGCCAACGTCCTGACTTTC.

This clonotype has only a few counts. CDR3: CASSYGTPASSYNEQFF. CDR3 sequence (DNA): TGTGCCAGCAGCTACGGGACTCCAGCTAGCTCCTACAATGAGCAGTTCTTC. The rearrangement joins TRBV3-1 to TRBJ2-1, with D possibly matching TRBD2 (6 bases). CDR1 and CDR2 from the germline V gene are LGHDT and YNNKEL (reference sequence). V was trimmed by 5 bases and J by 0 bases, leaving 17 bases between them. The CDR3 has 17 amino acids.

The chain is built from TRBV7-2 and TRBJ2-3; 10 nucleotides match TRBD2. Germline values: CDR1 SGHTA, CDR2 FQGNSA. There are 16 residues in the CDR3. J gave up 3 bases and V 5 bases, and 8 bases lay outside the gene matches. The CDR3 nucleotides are TGTGCCAGCAGCCCCTACGCGACTAGCGGGACAGATACGCAGTATTTT. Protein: CASSPYATSGTDTQYF.

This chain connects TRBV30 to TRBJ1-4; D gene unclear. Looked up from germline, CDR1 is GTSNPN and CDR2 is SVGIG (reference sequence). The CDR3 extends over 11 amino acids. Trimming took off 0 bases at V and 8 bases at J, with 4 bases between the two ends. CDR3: CAWSVREKLFF. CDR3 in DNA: TGTGCCTGGAGTGTACGGGAAAAACTGTTTTTT.

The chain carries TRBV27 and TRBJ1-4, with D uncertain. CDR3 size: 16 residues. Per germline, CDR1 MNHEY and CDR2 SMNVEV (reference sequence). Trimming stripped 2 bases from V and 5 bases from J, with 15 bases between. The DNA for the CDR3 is TGTGCCAGCAGTTTAAATTCGGGCCTGGGCAATGAAAAACTGTTTTTT. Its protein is CASSLNSGLGNEKLFF.

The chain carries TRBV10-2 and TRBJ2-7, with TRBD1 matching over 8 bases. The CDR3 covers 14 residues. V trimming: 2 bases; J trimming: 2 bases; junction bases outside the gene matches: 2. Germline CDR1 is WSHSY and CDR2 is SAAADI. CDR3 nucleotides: TGCGCCAGCAGTGAGCCGGACAGGGCCTACGAGCAGTACTTC. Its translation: CASSEPDRAYEQYF.

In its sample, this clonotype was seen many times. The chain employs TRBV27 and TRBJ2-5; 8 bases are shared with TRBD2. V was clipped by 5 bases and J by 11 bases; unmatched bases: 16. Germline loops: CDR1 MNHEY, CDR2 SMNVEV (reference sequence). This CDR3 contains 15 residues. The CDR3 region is CASSQLRGVGGEQYF. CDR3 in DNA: TGTGCCAGCAGTCAACTGCGGGGGGTCGGTGGGGAGCAGTACTTC.

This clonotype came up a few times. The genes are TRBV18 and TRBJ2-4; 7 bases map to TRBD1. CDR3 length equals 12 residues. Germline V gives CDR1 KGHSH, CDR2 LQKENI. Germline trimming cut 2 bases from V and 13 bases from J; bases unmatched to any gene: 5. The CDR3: CASSPKGAGQYF. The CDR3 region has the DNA TGTGCCAGCTCACCAAAGGGGGCTGGGCAGTACTTC. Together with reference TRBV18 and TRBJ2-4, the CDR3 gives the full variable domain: NAGVMQNPRHLVRRRGQEARLRCSPMKGHSHVYWYRQLPEEGLKFMVYLQKENIIDESGMPKERFSAEFPKEGPSILRIQQVVRGDSAAYFCASSPKGAGQYFGAGTRLSVL.

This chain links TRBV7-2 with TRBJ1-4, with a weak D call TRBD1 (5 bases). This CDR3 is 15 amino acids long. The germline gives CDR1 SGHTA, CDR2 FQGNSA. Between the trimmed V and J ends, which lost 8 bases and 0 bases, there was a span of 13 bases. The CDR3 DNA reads TGTGCCAGCCGTCAGGGAGATACAACTAATGAAAAACTGTTTTTT. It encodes CASRQGDTTNEKLFF.

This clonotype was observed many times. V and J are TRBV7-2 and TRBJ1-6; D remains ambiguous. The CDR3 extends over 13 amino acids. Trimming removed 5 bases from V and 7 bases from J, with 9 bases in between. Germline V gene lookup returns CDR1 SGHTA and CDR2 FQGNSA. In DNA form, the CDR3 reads TGTGCCAGCAGCCTAGGGCCCAATTCACCCCTCCACTTT. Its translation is CASSLGPNSPLHF.

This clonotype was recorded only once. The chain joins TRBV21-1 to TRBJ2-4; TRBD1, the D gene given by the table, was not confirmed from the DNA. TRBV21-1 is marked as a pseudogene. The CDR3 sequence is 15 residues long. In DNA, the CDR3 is TGTGCCAGCAGCCCCCGACAGGGGGAGGGAAACATTCAGGACTTC. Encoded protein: CASSPRQGEGNIQDF.

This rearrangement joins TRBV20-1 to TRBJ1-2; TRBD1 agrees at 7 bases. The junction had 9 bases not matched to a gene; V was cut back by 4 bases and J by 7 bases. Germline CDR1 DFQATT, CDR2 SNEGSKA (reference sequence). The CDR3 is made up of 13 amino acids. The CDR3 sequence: CSATTGARGGYTF. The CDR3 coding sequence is TGCAGTGCTACTACAGGGGCGAGGGGTGGCTACACCTTC.

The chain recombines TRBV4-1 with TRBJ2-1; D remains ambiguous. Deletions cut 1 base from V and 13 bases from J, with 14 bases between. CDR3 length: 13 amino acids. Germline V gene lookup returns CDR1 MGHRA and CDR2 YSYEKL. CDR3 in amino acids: CASSQGRGETQFF. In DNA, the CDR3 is TGCGCCAGCAGCCAAGGGCGTGGCGAGACCCAGTTCTTC.

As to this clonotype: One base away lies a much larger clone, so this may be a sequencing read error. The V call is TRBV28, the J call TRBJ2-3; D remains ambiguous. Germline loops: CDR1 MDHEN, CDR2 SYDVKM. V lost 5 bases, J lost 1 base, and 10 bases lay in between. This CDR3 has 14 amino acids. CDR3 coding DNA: TGTGCCAGCAGTGTTCTCCAGGGCACAGATACGCAGTATTTT. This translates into CASSVLQGTDTQYF.

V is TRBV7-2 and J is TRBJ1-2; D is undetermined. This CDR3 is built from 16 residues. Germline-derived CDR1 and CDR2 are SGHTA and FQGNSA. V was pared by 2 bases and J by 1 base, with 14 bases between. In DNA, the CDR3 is TGTGCCAGCAGCTTAACGGTAGCAGCCGTTAACTATGGCTACACCTTC. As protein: CASSLTVAAVNYGYTF.

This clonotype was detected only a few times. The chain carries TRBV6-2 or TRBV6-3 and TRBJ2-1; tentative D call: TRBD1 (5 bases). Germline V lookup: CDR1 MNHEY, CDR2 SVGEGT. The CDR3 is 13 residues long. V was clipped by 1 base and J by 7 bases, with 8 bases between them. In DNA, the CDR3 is TGTGCCAGCAGTTACTTCCAGGGAAATGAGCAGTTCTTC. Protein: CASSYFQGNEQFF.

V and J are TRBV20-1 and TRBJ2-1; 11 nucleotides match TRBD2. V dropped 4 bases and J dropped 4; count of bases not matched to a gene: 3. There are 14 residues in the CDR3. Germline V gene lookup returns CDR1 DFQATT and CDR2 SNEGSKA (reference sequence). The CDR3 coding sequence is TGCAGTGCTATTGGACTAGCGGGTTACAATGAGCAGTTCTTC. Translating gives CSAIGLAGYNEQFF.